Below are 11 T cell receptor beta chains sequenced from a single sample in a study of radiation and T cells in renal cell carcinoma. Method: immunoSEQ multiplex PCR; TCRdb's copy keeps in-frame clones and lacks some. The repertoire holds 40,000 to 50,000 clones, with roughly 84% as singletons. Time point: baseline pretreatment blood. Specified treatment: 15 Gy SBRT to primary tumor, nephrectomy 4 weeks later. Sequenced material: blood, taken from a patient whose treatment included radiotherapy and nephrectomy. Receptors originate from a woman between 65 and 79 years old with renal cell carcinoma.

The chain carries TRBV19 and TRBJ2-3; 8 nucleotides align to TRBD2. The V segment lost 10 bases and the J segment 8 bases; nucleotides outside the gene matches: 17. The CDR3 covers 15 residues. Germline V gene data show CDR1 as LNHDA and CDR2 as SQIVND (reference sequence). CDR3 DNA: TGTGCCACCGTTTCCGGGGGGGGCCGGTCAGGTACGCAGTATTTT. Translation: CATVSGGGRSGTQYF.

The chain carries TRBV5-1 and TRBJ2-3; TRBD2 matches at 12 bases. Germline CDR1 and CDR2: SGHRS and YFSETQ. Germline trimming cut 6 bases from V and 2 bases from J; bases unmatched to any gene: 4. The CDR3 is 15 amino acids. The CDR3 DNA reads TGCGCCAGCACCAGGACTAGCGGGGACACAGATACGCAGTATTTT. Encoded protein: CASTRTSGDTDTQYF.

The V call is TRBV5-6, the J call TRBJ2-6; unclear D gene. This CDR3 comprises 13 residues. The germline V gene encodes CDR1 SGHDT and CDR2 YYEEEE. V lost 2 bases and J lost 7, with 7 bases in between. The CDR3 here is CASSFPVANVLTF. The DNA for the CDR3 is TGTGCCAGCAGCTTTCCTGTTGCCAACGTCCTGACTTTC. Complete variable domain (other parts from reference TRBV5-6 and TRBJ2-6): DAGVTQSPTHLIKTRGQQVTLRCSPKSGHDTVSWYQQALGQGPQFIFQYYEEEERQRGNFPDRFSGHQFPNYSSELNVNALLLGDSALYLCASSFPVANVLTFGAGSRLTVL.

This chain links TRBV5-6 with TRBJ2-5; D remains unclear. CDR1 and CDR2 from the germline V gene are SGHDT and YYEEEE. The CDR3 is 13 amino acids. V shed 2 bases and J shed 0 bases, with 5 bases lying between them. The CDR3 sequence is CASSFNNQETQYF. Here the CDR3 DNA reads TGTGCCAGCAGCTTCAACAACCAAGAGACCCAGTACTTC.

This clone was picked up one time. This chain joins TRBV4-1 and TRBJ2-7; 13 bases map to TRBD2. The germline CDR1 and CDR2 sequences are MGHRA and YSYEKL. The CDR3 is 16 amino acids. Trimming cost V 2 bases and J 1 base; bases outside gene matches: 2. Here the CDR3 reads CASSQLGLAGSYEQYF. CDR3 coding DNA: TGCGCCAGCAGCCAACTGGGACTAGCGGGATCCTACGAGCAGTACTTC.

The V gene is TRBV15, the J gene TRBJ1-2; D is unclear. Germline V gene data show CDR1 as LNHNV and CDR2 as YYDKDF (reference sequence). The CDR3 loop spans 14 amino acids. V lost 0 bases, J lost 8 bases, and 13 bases lay in between. CDR3 loop: CATSRDRAAEGYTF. CDR3 nucleotides: TGTGCCACCAGCAGAGATAGGGCGGCGGAGGGCTACACCTTC.

The rearrangement joins TRBV6-1 to TRBJ2-7; 15 bases map to TRBD2. This CDR3 spans 16 amino acids. J was trimmed by 3 bases and V by 4 bases; bases with no gene match: 4. From germline, CDR1 is MNHNS and CDR2 SASEGT. CDR3 amino acids: CASSGGLAGGGYEQYF. The CDR3 DNA follows: TGTGCCAGCAGTGGGGGACTAGCGGGGGGCGGCTACGAGCAGTACTTC.

CDR3 nucleotides: TGTGCCAGCAAAGTTCGGGAATCTGGAAACACCATATATTTT. Protein sequence: CASKVRESGNTIYF. J is TRBJ1-3 and V is TRBV6-1; D uncertain. This CDR3 region has 14 residues. CDR1 MNHNS and CDR2 SASEGT come from the germline V gene. The V gene lost 7 bases and the J gene lost 1 base, with 11 bases spanning the gap.

CDR3 sequence reads: CASTGTGRTDTQYF. CDR3 nucleotide sequence: TGTGCCAGCACCGGGACAGGACGCACAGATACGCAGTATTTT. The rearrangement joins TRBV14 to TRBJ2-3, with TRBD1 identical over 8 bases. CDR1 and CDR2 from the germline V gene are SGHDN and FVKESK. CDR3 length: 14 residues. J lost 1 base, V lost 7 bases, and 4 bases had no gene match.

The CDR3 spells CASSLELAGGRQDTQYF. CDR3 sequence (DNA): TGTGCCAGCAGCTTGGAACTAGCGGGGGGCCGTCAGGATACGCAGTATTTT. The chain has TRBV5-6 and TRBJ2-3, with TRBD2 identical over 12 bases. CDR3 length: 17 residues. Trimming at V came to 0 bases and at J to 6 bases, leaving 8 bases not matched to a gene. Germline CDR1 and CDR2: SGHDT and YYEEEE.

The V gene is TRBV9, the J gene TRBJ1-2; D is ambiguous. The CDR3 contains 16 residues. The V gene lost 0 bases and the J gene lost 7 bases, with 19 bases spanning the gap. Germline V gives CDR1 SGDLS, CDR2 YYNGEE. CDR3 sequence (DNA): TGTGCCAGCAGCGTAGACGTTGTAGGGAGCAATGGTGGCTACACCTTC. This translates into CASSVDVVGSNGGYTF.